A single sample is the source of the 14 T cell receptor beta chains below, sequenced in a study of shared clonotypes between healthy human individuals. Method: immunoSEQ multiplex PCR; TCRdb's copy keeps in-frame clones and lacks some. This sample carries 780,000 or so clones, over 55% of them seen once, and the ten largest clones take about 1.8%. Sequencing was performed on memory CD4+ T cells sorted from blood. Sample subset: CD45RA-negative fraction. These TCRs come from a woman in her twenties or thirties in good health.

This rearrangement joins TRBV7-9 to TRBJ2-3; D possibly uses TRBD1 or TRBD2 (5 bases each). The CDR3 covers 16 residues. Trimming cost V 6 bases and J 6 bases, with 22 bases left between them. The germline CDR1 and CDR2 sequences are SEHNR and FQNEAQ (reference sequence). The CDR3 region is CASSYQVSGLSDTQYF. CDR3 sequence (DNA): TGTGCCAGCAGTTACCAGGTTTCGGGGCTTTCGGATACGCAGTATTTT.

This clone was found a few times. CDR3 DNA: TGTGCCACCATACGGACTAGCGGAGACAATGAGCAGTTCTTC. It encodes CATIRTSGDNEQFF. The chain employs TRBV27 and TRBJ2-1; 10 bases align to TRBD2. This CDR3 is built from 14 residues. Unmatched junction bases numbered 8, after V lost 10 bases and J lost 5 bases. Looked up from germline, CDR1 is MNHEY and CDR2 is SMNVEV (reference sequence).

The V gene is TRBV7-3, the J gene TRBJ2-5; D possibly corresponds to TRBD2 (6 bases). Trimming took 5 bases from V and 5 from J, leaving 18 bases between them. The germline gives CDR1 SGHTA, CDR2 FQGTGA. The CDR3 runs 15 residues. The CDR3 DNA sequence: TGTGCCAGCAGCCGAAAGTCGGGGGTCCTGGAGACCCAGTACTTC. It translates to CASSRKSGVLETQYF.

In nucleotides, the CDR3 is TGTGCCAGCAGTGAGGTCTCCGTGGCCTATGGCTACACCTTC. As protein: CASSEVSVAYGYTF. The genes are TRBV6-1 and TRBJ1-2; D is ambiguous. The CDR3 has 14 residues. Trimming shortened V by 3 bases and J by 4 bases, and 12 bases separated the two germline ends. Germline assignment: CDR1 MNHNS and CDR2 SASEGT.

V and J are TRBV7-9 and TRBJ2-7, with 13 bases aligning to TRBD2. CDR3 length: 16 amino acids. Germline CDR1 SEHNR, CDR2 FQNEAQ (reference sequence). V trimming: 0 bases; J trimming: 7 bases; junction bases outside the gene matches: 6. The CDR3 region is CASSLAWTSGSSEQYF. The CDR3 coding sequence is TGTGCCAGCAGCTTAGCGTGGACTAGCGGGAGTAGTGAGCAGTACTTC.

The chain carries TRBV25-1 and TRBJ2-7; 9 bases map to TRBD1. This CDR3 region has 15 residues. The V and J ends lost 2 bases and 4 bases, in that order; junction bases with no gene match: 6. Germline CDR1 is MGHDK and CDR2 is SYGVNS. CDR3 protein: CASSEQGQGSYEQYF. The CDR3 coding sequence is TGTGCCAGCAGTGAACAGGGACAGGGCTCGTACGAGCAGTACTTC.

As regards this clone: The sample holds other DNA sequences that translate to the same CDR3. The V and J genes are TRBV28 and TRBJ1-5; 9 bases line up with TRBD1. The CDR3 is 13 residues long. The germline CDR1 and CDR2 sequences are MDHEN and SYDVKM. Trimming cost V 6 bases and J 4 bases; bases outside gene matches: 1. CDR3 amino acids: CASRQGANQPQHF. CDR3 in DNA: TGTGCCAGCAGACAGGGGGCGAATCAGCCCCAGCATTTT.

CDR3 nucleotide sequence: TGCGCCAGCAGCTCCCGGACAGCTAGCACAGATACGCAGTATTTT. Translating it yields CASSSRTASTDTQYF. This chain uses TRBV4-1 with TRBJ2-3; TRBD1 might be the D (6 bases). The CDR3 has 15 residues. V was cut by 5 bases and J by 0 bases, with 12 bases left in between. From germline, CDR1 is MGHRA and CDR2 YSYEKL.

The chain recombines TRBV9 with TRBJ2-2, with 14 bases identical to TRBD2. The CDR3 covers 17 residues. With V trimmed by 3 bases and J by 6 bases, 7 bases remained unmatched. CDR1 is SGDLS, CDR2 YYNGEE, per germline. The CDR3 region is CASSEGLAGGSAGELFF. The CDR3 DNA reads TGTGCCAGCAGCGAAGGACTAGCGGGAGGATCCGCCGGGGAGCTGTTTTTT.

Only a few counts were recorded for this clone. Since no conserved phenylalanine or tryptophan closes the CDR3, a read error is the likely cause. The DNA is omitted, as the CDR3 cannot be located on it reliably, and the CDR3 follows TCRdb's listing. The genes are TRBV9 and TRBJ2-4. From germline, CDR1 is SGDLS and CDR2 YYNGEE. Ends included, the CDR3 has 12 residues. The CDR3 loop reads CASSVDRPSKTV.

The J gene is TRBJ2-3, the V gene TRBV5-1; TRBD1 matches at 7 bases. V shed 4 bases, J shed 2 bases, and the junction held 7 bases outside the gene matches. CDR3 length equals 15 residues. Germline CDR1 is SGHRS and CDR2 is YFSETQ. This CDR3 reads CASSVGQSSTDTQYF. The DNA of the CDR3 is TGCGCCAGCAGCGTGGGACAGTCGTCCACAGATACGCAGTATTTT.

As concerns this clone: At one boundary the junction diverges from the germline segment, which might be a read error. The V call is TRBV7-9, the J call TRBJ1-2; weak D call: TRBD1 (5 bases). Germline CDR1 reads SEHNR; CDR2 reads FQNEAQ (reference sequence). CDR3 size: 17 residues. CDR3 bases: TGTGCCAGCAGCTCGAGATGGGGGGGAGTAACGAACTATAGCTACACCTTC. Its translation is CASSSRWGGVTNYSYTF. Variable domain in full (rest from reference TRBV7-9 and TRBJ1-2): DTGVSQNPRHKITKRGQNVTFRCDPISEHNRLYWYRQTLGQGPEFLTYFQNEAQLEKSRLLSDRFSAERPKGSFSTLEIQRTEQGDSAMYLCASSSRWGGVTNYSYTFGSGTRLTVV.

The table lists this clone with a few counts. The chain employs TRBV2 and TRBJ1-2, with D unclear. The CDR3 consists of 12 residues. V shed 4 bases and J shed 7 bases, with 10 bases lying between them. Germline CDR1 SNHLY, CDR2 FYNNEI. The CDR3 DNA reads as TGTGCCAGCAGTGGGGGTCCGCGTGGCTACACCTTC. Its translation: CASSGGPRGYTF.

This chain uses TRBV7-6 with TRBJ2-1, with D hard to call. Germline V gene sequence: CDR1 SGHVS, CDR2 FNYEAQ. The CDR3 spans 14 residues. V was clipped by 3 bases and J by 4 bases, with 10 bases between them. The CDR3 is CASSFGLIYNEQFF. CDR3 DNA: TGTGCCAGCAGCTTTGGCCTGATATACAATGAGCAGTTCTTC.